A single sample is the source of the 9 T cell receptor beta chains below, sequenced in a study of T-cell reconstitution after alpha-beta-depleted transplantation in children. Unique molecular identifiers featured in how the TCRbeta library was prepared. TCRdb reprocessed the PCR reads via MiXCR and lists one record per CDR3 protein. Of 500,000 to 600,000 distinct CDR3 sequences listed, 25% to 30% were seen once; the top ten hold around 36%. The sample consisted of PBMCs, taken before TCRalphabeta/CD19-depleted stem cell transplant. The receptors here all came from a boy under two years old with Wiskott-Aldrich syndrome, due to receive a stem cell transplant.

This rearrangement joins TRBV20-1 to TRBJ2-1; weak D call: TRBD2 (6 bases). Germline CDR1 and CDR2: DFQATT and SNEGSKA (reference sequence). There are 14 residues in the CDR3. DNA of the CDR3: TGCAGCGCCTTCAACAGCGGGTACGGAGGTGAGCAGTTCTTC. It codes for CSAFNSGYGGEQFF.

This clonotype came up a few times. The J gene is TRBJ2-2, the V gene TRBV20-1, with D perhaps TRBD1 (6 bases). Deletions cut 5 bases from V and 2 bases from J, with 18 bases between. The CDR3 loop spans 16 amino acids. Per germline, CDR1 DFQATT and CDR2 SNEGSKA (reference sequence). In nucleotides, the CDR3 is TGCAGTGCTCAAAAGCCCGGGACACCCAACACCGGGGAGCTGTTTTTT. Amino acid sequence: CSAQKPGTPNTGELFF.

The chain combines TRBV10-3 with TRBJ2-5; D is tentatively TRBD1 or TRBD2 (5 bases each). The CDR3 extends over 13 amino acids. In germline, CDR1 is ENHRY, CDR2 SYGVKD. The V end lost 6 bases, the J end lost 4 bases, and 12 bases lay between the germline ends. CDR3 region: CAIRRDRPETQYF. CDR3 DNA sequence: TGTGCCATCAGGAGGGACCGTCCAGAGACCCAGTACTTC.

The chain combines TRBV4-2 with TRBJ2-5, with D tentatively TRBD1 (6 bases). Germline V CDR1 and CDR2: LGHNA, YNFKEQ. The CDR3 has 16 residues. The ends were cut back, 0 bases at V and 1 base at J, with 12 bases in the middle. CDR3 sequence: CASSQEGGVSQETQYF. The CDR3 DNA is TGTGCCAGCAGCCAAGAAGGGGGAGTGAGCCAAGAGACCCAGTACTTC.

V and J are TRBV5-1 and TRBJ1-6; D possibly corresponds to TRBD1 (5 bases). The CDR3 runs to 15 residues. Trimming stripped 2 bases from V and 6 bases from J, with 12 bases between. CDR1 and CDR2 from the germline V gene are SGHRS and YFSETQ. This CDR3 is CASSFQGLANSPLHF. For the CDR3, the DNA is TGCGCCAGCAGCTTCCAGGGTCTTGCTAATTCACCCCTCCACTTT.

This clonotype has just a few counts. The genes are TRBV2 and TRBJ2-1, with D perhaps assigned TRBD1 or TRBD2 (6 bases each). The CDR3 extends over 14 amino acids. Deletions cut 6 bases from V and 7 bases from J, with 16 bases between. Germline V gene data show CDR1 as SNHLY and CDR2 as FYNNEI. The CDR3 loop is CASRRGEAGNEQFF. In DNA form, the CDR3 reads TGTGCCAGCAGGAGGGGGGAGGCAGGGAATGAGCAGTTCTTC.

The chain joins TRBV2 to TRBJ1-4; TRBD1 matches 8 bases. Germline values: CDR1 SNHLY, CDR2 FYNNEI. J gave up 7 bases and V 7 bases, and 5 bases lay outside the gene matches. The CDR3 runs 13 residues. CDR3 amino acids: CASIRTGIEKLFF. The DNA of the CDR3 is TGTGCCAGCATTCGGACAGGGATTGAAAAACTGTTTTTT.

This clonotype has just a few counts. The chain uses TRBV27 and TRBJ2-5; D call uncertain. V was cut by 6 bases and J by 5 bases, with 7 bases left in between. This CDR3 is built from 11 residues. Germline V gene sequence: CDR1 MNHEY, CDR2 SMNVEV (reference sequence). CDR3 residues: CASRGKETQYF. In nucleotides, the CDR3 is TGTGCCAGCAGGGGGAAGGAGACCCAGTACTTC.

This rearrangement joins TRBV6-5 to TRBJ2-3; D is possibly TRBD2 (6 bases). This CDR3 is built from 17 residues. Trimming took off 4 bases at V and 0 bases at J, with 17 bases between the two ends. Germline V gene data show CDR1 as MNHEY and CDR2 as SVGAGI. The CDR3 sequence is CASSSQLPGLSTDTQYF. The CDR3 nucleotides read TGTGCCAGCAGTTCACAATTGCCGGGACTCAGCACAGATACGCAGTATTTT.